Below, 8 T cell receptor beta chains from the same sample are listed, as sequenced in a study of cytomegalovirus exposure and HLA in healthy donors. The PCR made use of 60 Vbeta and 13 Jbeta primers. The repertoire was sequenced with immunoSEQ multiplex PCR; TCRdb's copy has only in-frame clones and lacks some. The sample lists some 120,000 clones, 74% seen once, with 4% to 5% in the top ten. Source material: PBMCs. The receptors were gathered from a woman aged 45-60 years in good health and CMV-seropositive.

The chain has TRBV7-8 and TRBJ1-1, with D perhaps TRBD1 (6 bases). The ends were cut back, 2 bases at V and 5 bases at J, with 12 bases in the middle. This CDR3 has 14 amino acids. CDR1 is SGHVS and CDR2 is FQNEAQ in the germline V gene. The CDR3 region has the DNA TGTGCCAGCAGCTTACCACAGGGTCGTACTGAAGCTTTCTTT. It yields the protein CASSLPQGRTEAFF.

The rearrangement joins TRBV13 to TRBJ2-2, with TRBD2 matching over 9 bases. Germline V gene lookup returns CDR1 PRHDT and CDR2 FYEKMQ (reference sequence). V shed 5 bases and J 4 bases; nucleotides not matched to a gene: 11. The CDR3 loop spans 17 amino acids. CDR3 in amino acids: CASSLVLAGSRTGELFF. Here the CDR3 DNA reads TGTGCCAGCAGCCTCGTACTAGCGGGTTCCCGCACCGGGGAGCTGTTTTTT. The complete variable domain, with remaining parts taken from reference TRBV13 and TRBJ2-2, reads AAGVIQSPRHLIKEKRETATLKCYPIPRHDTVYWYQQGPGQDPQFLISFYEKMQSDKGSIPDRFSAQQFSDYHSELNMSSLELGDSALYFCASSLVLAGSRTGELFFGEGSRLTVL.

This clone was recorded a few times. The chain combines TRBV15 with TRBJ2-7; D gene uncertain. Germline CDR1 and CDR2: LNHNV and YYDKDF (reference sequence). This CDR3 has 14 amino acids. Trimming took off 2 bases at V and 4 bases at J, with 12 bases between the two ends. The CDR3 is CATSRSPETYEQYF. The CDR3 DNA follows: TGTGCCACCAGCAGATCCCCAGAGACATACGAGCAGTACTTC. Combining the CDR3 with reference TRBV15 and TRBJ2-7 gives the whole variable domain DAMVIQNPRYQVTQFGKPVTLSCSQTLNHNVMYWYQQKSSQAPKLLFHYYDKDFNNEADTPDNFQSRRPNTSFCFLDIRSPGLGDTAMYLCATSRSPETYEQYFGPGTRLTVT.

The chain employs TRBV2 and TRBJ2-7; D perhaps matches TRBD1 (5 bases). V gave up 6 bases and J gave up 4 bases, with 10 bases separating them. The CDR3 spans 12 residues. Per germline, CDR1 SNHLY and CDR2 FYNNEI. Here the CDR3 reads CASRADSYEQYF. The CDR3 bases are TGTGCCAGCAGGGCAGACAGTTACGAGCAGTACTTC.

CDR3 coding DNA: TGTGCCAGCAGCGTAGACGGAGGTTCCGCCTACGAGCAGTACTTC. Its translation: CASSVDGGSAYEQYF. The chain couples TRBV9 to TRBJ2-7; tentatively, D is TRBD2 (5 bases). The V end was cut by 0 bases, the J end by 2 bases, with 12 bases between. Germline-derived CDR1 and CDR2 are SGDLS and YYNGEE. The CDR3 contains 15 residues. Full variable domain (rest looked up from reference TRBV9 and TRBJ2-7): DSGVTQTPKHLITATGQRVTLRCSPRSGDLSVYWYQQSLDQGLQFLIQYYNGEERAKGNILERFSAQQFPDLHSELNLSSLELGDSALYFCASSVDGGSAYEQYFGPGTRLTVT.

Ten or more counts support this clone. V is TRBV5-6 and J is TRBJ2-3, with a weak D call TRBD1 (5 bases). Germline CDR1 SGHDT, CDR2 YYEEEE. The germline V and J ends were trimmed by 3 bases and 0 bases, with 11 bases remaining between them. The CDR3 runs 15 residues. The CDR3 DNA is TGTGCCAGCAGCTGGCGACAGTTGAGCACAGATACGCAGTATTTT. It translates to CASSWRQLSTDTQYF. Full variable domain (missing parts from reference TRBV5-6 and TRBJ2-3): DAGVTQSPTHLIKTRGQQVTLRCSPKSGHDTVSWYQQALGQGPQFIFQYYEEEERQRGNFPDRFSGHQFPNYSSELNVNALLLGDSALYLCASSWRQLSTDTQYFGPGTRLTVL.

V and J are TRBV7-2 and TRBJ2-1; 8 positions agree with TRBD2. The CDR3 totals 14 residues. V lost 7 bases, J lost 4 bases, and 6 bases stayed unmatched. Germline CDR1 and CDR2: SGHTA and FQGNSA. CDR3 nucleotides: TGTGCCAGCACCCCCAGCGGGGGATACAATGAGCAGTTCTTC. Its translation: CASTPSGGYNEQFF.

In its sample, this clone was seen a few times. V and J are TRBV5-1 and TRBJ2-2, with D tentatively TRBD2 (5 bases). Germline CDR1 and CDR2: SGHRS and YFSETQ. Deletions cut 4 bases from V and 6 bases from J, with 16 bases between. The CDR3 contains 15 residues. This chain's CDR3 is CASSPDGKVSGELFF. DNA for the CDR3: TGCGCCAGCAGCCCCGACGGGAAGGTATCCGGGGAGCTGTTTTTT.